The present T cell receptor beta chain was sequenced within a study of cytomegalovirus exposure and HLA in healthy donors. Regarding the study as a whole: Later analysis identified about 18,000 TCR beta sequences associated with HLA alleles, using a false discovery rate threshold of 0.05.

From germline, CDR1 is MNHNS and CDR2 SASEGT. CDR3 size: 18 residues. V was clipped by 3 bases and J by 7 bases; unmatched bases: 15. Though nominally healthy at sampling, donors likely had unrecorded immune exposures. The PCR employed 60 Vbeta primers together with 13 Jbeta primers. TCRdb keeps only in-frame clones here, not all; method: immunoSEQ multiplex PCR. Found here are approximately 120,000 clones, 75% to 80% of them singletons; the top ten hold around 4%. In the case of this clone: No antigen is known for it.

The sequenced material came from PBMCs. The V and J genes are TRBV6-1 and TRBJ1-2, with 12 bases lining up with TRBD1. This sequence was found in a man aged 40-49 years in good health and CMV-seronegative. The CDR3 DNA sequence: TGTGCCAGCAGTGACCCCCCGGGACAGGGGGCGCAACGGGGTGGCTACACCTTC. Translation: CASSDPPGQGAQRGGYTF.